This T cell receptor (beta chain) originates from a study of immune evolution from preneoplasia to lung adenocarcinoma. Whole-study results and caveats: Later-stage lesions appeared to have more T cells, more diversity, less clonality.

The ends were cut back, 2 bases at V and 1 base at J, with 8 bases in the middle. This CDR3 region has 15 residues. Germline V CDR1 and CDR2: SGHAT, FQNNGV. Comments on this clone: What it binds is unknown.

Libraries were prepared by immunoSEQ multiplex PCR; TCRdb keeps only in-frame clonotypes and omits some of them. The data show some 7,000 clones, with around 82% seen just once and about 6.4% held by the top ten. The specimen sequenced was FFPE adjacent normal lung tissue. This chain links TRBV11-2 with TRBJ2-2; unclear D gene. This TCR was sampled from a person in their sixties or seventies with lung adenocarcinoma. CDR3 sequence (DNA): TGTGCCAGCAGCTTAAGACCATGGAACACCGGGGAGCTGTTTTTT. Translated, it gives CASSLRPWNTGELFF.